Below, one TCR beta chain is given with its context. Its antigen is unknown. The data belong to a study of T-cell reconstitution after alpha-beta-depleted transplantation in children. Whole-study findings and limits: Where some patients showed high TCRbeta diversity at day 60, it came from recipient T cells and thymic progenitors that had survived. Reports say that about two months after transplant, the alpha-beta T cells came out of several hundred graft clones that had expanded. Newly produced T cells mostly accounted for T-cell counts and diversity one year post-transplant.

For TCRbeta, the library was prepared with unique molecular identifiers. A single record per CDR3 protein comes from TCRdb applying MiXCR to the PCR reads. The table has around 440,000 distinct CDR3 sequences, roughly 15% seen once; the top ten hold 29%. The CDR3 spans 14 residues. Germline V CDR1 and CDR2: KGHSH, LQKENI. Deletions cut 3 bases from V and 1 base from J, with 9 bases between. The specimen comprised PBMCs, mostly from graft donor cells, sampled 360 days after TCRalphabeta/CD19-depleted stem cell transplant. The TCR sequence derives from a boy younger than two who had a stem cell transplant for Wiskott-Aldrich syndrome, so the T cells may come from the graft donor. The chain has TRBV18 and TRBJ2-5; D is ambiguous. CDR3 loop: CASSPTAIQETQYF. The CDR3 coding sequence is TGTGCCAGCTCACCGACGGCTATCCAAGAGACCCAGTACTTC.